Below, one TCR beta chain is given with its context. This sample was included in a study of blood T cell repertoires in COVID-19. Study background: Sources were T cells, B-cell-depleted T cells, or PBMCs; the material itself was cDNA or gDNA.

The length of the CDR3 is 14 residues. Deletions cut 4 bases from V and 4 bases from J, with 11 bases between. Germline CDR1 SQVTM, CDR2 ANQGSEA. Original methodology: Nucleated cell number was recorded as an estimate derived from reference gene primer amplification. This table comes from immunoSEQ multiplex PCR, and its TCRdb copy is limited to in-frame clones, with some not included. That table supplies the V and J calls and clone size; D and trimming were determined from the DNA. This table has about 190,000 clones, roughly nine tenths appearing once. The sequence was obtained from a man aged 40-50 years with acute or convalescent COVID-19. The gene calls are TRBV29-1 and TRBJ2-6, with a tentative D call TRBD2 (6 bases). The sample taken for sequencing was peripheral blood. DNA for the CDR3: TGCAGCGTTGCGGGGGTAAGAGGGGCCAACGTCCTGACTTTC. Translation gives CSVAGVRGANVLTF.